Sequencing of this T cell receptor beta chain was carried out in a study of human T cells and chemical hapten exposure. CDR3 length equals 16 residues. Unmatched junction bases numbered 15, after V lost 5 bases and J lost 8 bases. Per the germline V gene, CDR1 is MDHEN and CDR2 is SYDVKM. Time point reported: patch test 3, about 24 weeks after DPC sensitization. This sample's treatment: therapeutic diphenylcyclopropenone sensitization with weekly scalp DPC. MiXCR was run by TCRdb on the RACE reads, yielding one entry per CDR3 protein. The sample contains just under 65,000 distinct CDR3 sequences, 11% of which appear only once.

This receptor was obtained from a woman under 40 with alopecia areata. Some clones in this sample may be carry-over from other donors' samples. This chain connects TRBV28 to TRBJ1-5; 7 positions agree with TRBD1. The sample was whole blood, taken in connection with sensitization to the hapten diphenylcyclopropenone (DPC). DNA for the CDR3: TGTGCCAGCAGTCCGCTTACAGGGGCTAGGGGTGAGCCCCAGCATTTT. Amino acids: CASSPLTGARGEPQHF.